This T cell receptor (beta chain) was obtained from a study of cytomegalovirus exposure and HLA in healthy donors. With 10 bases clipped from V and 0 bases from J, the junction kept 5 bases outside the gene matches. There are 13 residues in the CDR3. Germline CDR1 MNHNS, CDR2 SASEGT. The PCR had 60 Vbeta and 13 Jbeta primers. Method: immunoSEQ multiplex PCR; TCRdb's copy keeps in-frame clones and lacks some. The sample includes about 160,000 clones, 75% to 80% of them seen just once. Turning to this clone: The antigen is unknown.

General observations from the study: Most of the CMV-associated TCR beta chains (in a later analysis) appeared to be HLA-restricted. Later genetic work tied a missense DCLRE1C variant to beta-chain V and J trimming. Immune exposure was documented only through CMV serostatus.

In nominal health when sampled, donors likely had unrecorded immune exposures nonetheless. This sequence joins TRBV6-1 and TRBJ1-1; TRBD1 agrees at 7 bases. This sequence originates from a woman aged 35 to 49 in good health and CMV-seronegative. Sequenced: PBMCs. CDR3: CATPGQLNTEAFF. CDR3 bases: TGTGCCACCCCGGGACAGTTGAACACTGAAGCTTTCTTT.